The T cell receptor (beta chain) under discussion was sequenced for a study of read filtering for tumor transcriptome and immune sequencing (TCRdb year 2020). Concerning the study at large: The cohort had roughly 18 male and approximately 13 female patients with a mean age of roughly 70 years, ranging from roughly 47 to 85. After DNase treatment, whole-transcriptome libraries were prepared with the TruSeq RNA Access Library Prep Kit. By revised international staging, eight or nine patients were R-ISS I, about 15 were R-ISS II and 6 or 7 were R-ISS III. Per sample, about 3.5 to 11 million TCR-region mapped reads were obtained with IR-seq, compared with only about 85 to 1273 with RNA-seq. The study compared TCR repertoires from targeted immune repertoire sequencing and bulk whole-transcriptome sequencing run on the same bone marrow samples. One of the main goals was to work out a read-filtering strategy for immune repertoire data, in particular whether clonotypes backed by only a single read should be removed.

The Immunoverse kit was used to build TCR libraries from about 430 ng RNA, with molecular barcoded adaptors covering alpha/delta and beta/gamma chains. TCR library preparation used the same RNA that was used for transcriptome sequencing. TCR libraries were sequenced on an Illumina HiSeq 4000 with 2 x 150 cycles. In the source study's methods: TCR reads were aligned to human V, D, J and C references and assembled into CDR3 clonotypes with MiXCR, including quality filtering and error correction. Clonotype counts and gene usage diversity were analyzed with the tcR package in R. Raw mapping reads were checked after the RNA-seq reads had been mapped by STAR aligner version 2.5.3a onto the human GRCh37 genome. To test how sequencing depth affects detected clonotypes, IR-seq fastq files were randomly downsampled with Seqtk 1.3. Using fastp trimming at Q25 and MiXCR clonotype assembly, TCRdb reanalyzed the public sequencing data and kept in-frame beta chains. For every CDR3 protein sequence, its rows merge into one entry that carries the most common genes and DNA. The authors' filters were not applied to this entry. Within this sample are 100,000 to 150,000 distinct CDR3 sequences, with less than 15% of them counted one time only. The top ten hold 7% to 9% of the sample.

This clonotype was seen repeatedly, ten times or more. Its cognate antigen has yet to be identified. There are no base qualities to consult, and no much larger clone falls within one base. General findings and caveats noted by the study authors: In IR-seq, around 85% of clonotypes but about 4% of total reads were represented by single-read clonotypes, whereas in RNA-seq, approximately 70% of clonotypes and approximately 44% of reads were represented by single-read clonotypes. Compared with RNA-seq, IR-seq captured clonotypes at much greater depth and more reliably, and a smaller IR-seq throughput was enough to identify most of the shared clonotypes. The sorted CD138-negative fraction was not purified T cells but a mixed bone marrow immune population. When single-read clonotypes were removed, the proportions of shared clonotypes in IR-seq and RNA-seq correlated more strongly.

Every patient had bone marrow sampled at the time of active disease. Bone marrow mononuclear cells were isolated by Ficoll-Hypaque density gradient centrifugation. To remove myeloma plasma cells, the cells were labeled with CD138 magnetic microbeads on a MACS separator, and CD138-negative cells were then collected by negative selection. Flow cytometry with CD138 antibodies on an Attune NxT was used to check how pure the isolated cells were. Total RNA was extracted with TRIzol reagent and quantified with a NanoDrop spectrophotometer. For each patient, the CD138-negative bone marrow sample underwent paired RNA-seq and IR-seq. The specimen sequenced was a population of CD138-negative cells sorted from bone marrow. This specimen's cell subset or site label, per the study, means: bone marrow mononuclear cells depleted of CD138+ plasma/myeloma cells by negative magnetic selection. The sequence was obtained from a donor aged 40 or older with multiple myeloma.

The DNA is TGTGCCAGCAGTTTCGGGACTGCGGATACGCAGTATTTT. Its product reads: CASSFGTADTQYF. This chain joins TRBV6-5 to TRBJ2-3; TRBD2 could be the D gene, as 6 bases match. The CDR3 holds 13 amino acids from the cysteine to the phenylalanine. The DNA shown is the 39-base CDR3, in frame from base 1. Sequences MNHEY (CDR1) and SVGAGI (CDR2) are obtained from the germline V gene. The junction carries 11 bases between V and J, which are trimmed by 4 bases and 6 bases respectively.